Included here is one TCR beta chain sequence, with context. The clone's antigen remains unknown. Base-call qualities are not available, and no considerably larger clone is one nucleotide away. The sample belongs to a study of shared clonotypes between healthy human individuals (dated by TCRdb to 2020 to 2021). At the level of the whole study: Three men and a couple of women, aged 18 to 49 years, made up the cohort. Leukapheresis yielded between about 0.94 and 9 billion PBMCs per donor. To increase sequencing depth and limit assay-specific biases, different laboratories used diverse techniques to prepare libraries and sequence TCR repertoires. To estimate repertoire size and how much clonotypes are shared between individuals, the study performed deep sequencing of blood TCR repertoires from five healthy adults. Study-wide findings and limitations: Because the study included only a small number of donors, the genetic and exposure-history diversity represented was limited. Based on pairwise subsampling, the degree of clonotype sharing among donors was expected to be affected by sequencing depth. Only blood was sampled, and tissue TCR repertoires likely differ from those in blood.

The donors were healthy, HIV-negative adults who had no recently reported acute infections or vaccinations. Only Caucasian adults living in Nashville, Tennessee, USA were represented among the donors. For unsorted samples, tens of millions of PBMCs were counted and genomic DNA was extracted with the QIAamp DNA Blood Mini kit. Blood was obtained by leukapheresis, after which PBMCs were separated by Ficoll-Histopaque density gradient centrifugation and cryopreserved in liquid nitrogen vapor phase. Spanning cysteine to phenylalanine, the CDR3 consists of 12 amino acids. The DNA shown is the 36-base CDR3, in frame from base 1. V sheds 3 bases and J sheds 12 bases, leaving 11 bases between their ends. From a lookup of the germline V gene, CDR1 and CDR2 are SGHTA and FQGNSA. Using the deep immunoSEQ assay, TCR CDR3 regions were amplified from genomic DNA by multiplex PCR. Extracted genomic DNA from each cell subset was distributed evenly across all wells of several immunoSEQ 96-well plates, and each plate was treated as a replicate. For unsorted PBMC, each replicate PCR was loaded with roughly 270 ng genomic DNA, equivalent to about 30,000 T cell genomes. Unsorted PBMC genomic DNA was sequenced across ten immunoSEQ deep assay plates. Purified libraries were measured with a Qubit 3.0 fluorometer, size-checked on a Bioanalyzer 2100, and measured again with the KAPA Library Quantification kit. A separate single-read 150-cycle Illumina NextSeq 550 flow cell was used to sequence each immunoSEQ 96-well plate. In the original analysis: Because only junctional sequences without quality scores were contained in the immunoSEQ output, filtering matching that applied to full-length reads could not be performed. To assign V/J genes and CDR3, sequences were annotated using PyIR, a Python wrapper for IgBLAST v1.9, with IMGT germline references. Any read was removed if the V/J assignment was weak (E-value above 1e-6), the CDR3 was missing, or the read contained stop codons, out-of-frame junctions, or ambiguous translated residues. V3J clonotypes were defined as sequences sharing the same inferred V gene, J gene, and CDR3 amino acid sequence. The percentage overlap between two repertoires was calculated by dividing the number of shared unique clonotypes by the size of the smaller repertoire. Repertoire richness was assessed with RTK rarefaction, the Chao1 estimator, and Recon v2.1 estimates of unobserved clonotypes. TCRdb provides this immuneACCESS table in a form limited to in-frame rearrangements. Some clones are lacking; in checked studies, under half of them reflect an unresolved V gene, and why the rest are absent is not known. V, J and clone size derive from that table, while D and trimming were established from the DNA sequence. For this sample the table gives more than 400,000 clones, of which roughly 80% were detected only once. The ten largest account for about 13% of the sample.

The rearranged chain carries TRBV7-2 and TRBJ1-4; TRBD1 is a possible D gene, resting on 5 matching bases. Specimen: PBMCs. This TCR derives from a middle-aged woman in good health. Some clones in this sample may be carry-over from other donors' samples. The base sequence is TGTGCCAGCAGCTTTTCGGGGCGAGAACTGTTTTTT. Its coded protein is CASSFSGRELFF.